Reported below is one T cell receptor (beta chain). Antigen specificity is unknown. The sample comes from a study of graft-versus-host responses after intestinal transplantation. Study-wide background: Following induction with anti-thymocyte globulin, all recipients were given tacrolimus and steroids for around three years. The study, taken as a whole, reports: The highest levels of circulating GvH clones went along with early declines in HvG clones after transplant. Graft-donor T cell macrochimerism in patients accompanied high graft-versus-host to host-versus-graft clonal ratios in allografts. Recipient bone marrow held GvH clones, some seen earlier in ileum or blood.

V was pared by 2 bases and J by 7 bases, with 14 bases between. CDR1 MDHEN and CDR2 SYDVKM come from the germline V gene. The CDR3 totals 15 residues. TCRdb's table, derived via immunoSEQ multiplex PCR, lists solely in-frame clones and lacks some. The table has roughly 98,000 clones, 85% to 95% seen once. The J gene is TRBJ1-4, the V gene TRBV28; D gene unclear. Here the sequenced sample was unstimulated CD8+ T cells sorted from spleen or lymph node cells, taken before transplant. This TCR derives from a human donor who was the organ donor for an intestinal transplant. The CDR3 DNA reads TGTGCCAGCAGTTTAGGACTGACTTCGCGTGAAAAACTGTTTTTT. Its translation: CASSLGLTSREKLFF.